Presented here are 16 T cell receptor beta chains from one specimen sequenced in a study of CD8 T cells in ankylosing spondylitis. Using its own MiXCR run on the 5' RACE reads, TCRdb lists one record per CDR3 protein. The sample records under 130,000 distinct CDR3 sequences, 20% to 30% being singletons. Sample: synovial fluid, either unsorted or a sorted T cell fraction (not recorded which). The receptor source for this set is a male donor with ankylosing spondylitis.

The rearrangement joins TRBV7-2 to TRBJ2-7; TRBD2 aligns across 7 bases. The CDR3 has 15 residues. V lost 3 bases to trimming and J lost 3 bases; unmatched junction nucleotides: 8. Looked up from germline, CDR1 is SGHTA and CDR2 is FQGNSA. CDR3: CASSLRAGSFYEQYV. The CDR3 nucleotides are TGTGCCAGCAGCTTGAGAGCGGGATCTTTCTACGAGCAGTACGTC.

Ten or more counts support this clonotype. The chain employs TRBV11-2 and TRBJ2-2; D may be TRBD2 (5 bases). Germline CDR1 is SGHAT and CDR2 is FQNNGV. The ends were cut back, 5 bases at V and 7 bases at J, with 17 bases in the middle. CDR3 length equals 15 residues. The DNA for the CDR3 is TGTGCCAGCAGCCCCGGGGTAGGGATTAGCGGGGAGCTGTTTTTT. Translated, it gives CASSPGVGISGELFF.

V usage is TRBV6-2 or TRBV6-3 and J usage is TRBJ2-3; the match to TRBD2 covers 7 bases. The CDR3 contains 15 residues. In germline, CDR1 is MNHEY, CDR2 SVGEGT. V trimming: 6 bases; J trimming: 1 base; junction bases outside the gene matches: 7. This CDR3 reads CASRKTSEGTDTQYF. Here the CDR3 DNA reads TGTGCCAGCAGAAAAACTAGCGAGGGCACAGATACGCAGTATTTT.

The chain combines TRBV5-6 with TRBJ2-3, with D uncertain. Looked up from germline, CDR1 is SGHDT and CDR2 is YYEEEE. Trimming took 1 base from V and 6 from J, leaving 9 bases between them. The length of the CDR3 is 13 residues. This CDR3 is CASSLWARDTQYF. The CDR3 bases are TGTGCCAGCAGCTTGTGGGCGCGGGATACGCAGTATTTT. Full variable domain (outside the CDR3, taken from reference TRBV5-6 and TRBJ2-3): DAGVTQSPTHLIKTRGQQVTLRCSPKSGHDTVSWYQQALGQGPQFIFQYYEEEERQRGNFPDRFSGHQFPNYSSELNVNALLLGDSALYLCASSLWARDTQYFGPGTRLTVL.

Here the CDR3 DNA reads TGTGCCACCAGTGATTCACGGACAGGGGGTTTTCGGAATGAGCAGTTCTTC. This sequence encodes CATSDSRTGGFRNEQFF. V usage is TRBV24-1 and J usage is TRBJ2-1, with 10 bases lining up with TRBD1. The CDR3 has 17 residues. Germline V gene lookup returns CDR1 KGHDR and CDR2 SFDVKD. J was trimmed by 7 bases and V by 2 bases; bases with no gene match: 10.

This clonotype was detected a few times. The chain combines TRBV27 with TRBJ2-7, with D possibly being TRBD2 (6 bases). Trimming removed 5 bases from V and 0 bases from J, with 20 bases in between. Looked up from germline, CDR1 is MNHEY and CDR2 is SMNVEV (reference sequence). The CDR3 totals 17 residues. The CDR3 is CASSIRWRQGLSYEQYF. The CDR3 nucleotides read TGTGCCAGCAGTATCCGTTGGAGGCAGGGACTCTCCTACGAGCAGTACTTC.

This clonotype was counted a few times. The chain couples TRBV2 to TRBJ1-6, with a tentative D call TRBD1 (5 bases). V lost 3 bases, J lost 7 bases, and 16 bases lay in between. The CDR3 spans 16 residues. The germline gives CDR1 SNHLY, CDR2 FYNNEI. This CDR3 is CASSDGRGFGNSPLHF. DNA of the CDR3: TGTGCCAGCAGTGACGGAAGGGGATTCGGAAATTCACCCCTCCACTTT.

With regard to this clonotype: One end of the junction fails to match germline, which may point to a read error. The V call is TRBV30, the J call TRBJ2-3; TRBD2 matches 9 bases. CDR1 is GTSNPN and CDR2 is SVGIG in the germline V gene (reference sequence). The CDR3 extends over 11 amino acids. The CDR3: CAWSVGLAYNF. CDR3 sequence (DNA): TGTGCCTGGAGTGTGGGACTAGCTTATAATTTT. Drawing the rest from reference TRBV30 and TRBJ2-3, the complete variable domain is SQTIHQWPATLVQPVGSPLSLECTVEGTSNPNLYWYRQAAGRGLQLLFYSVGIGQISSEVPQNLSASRPQDRQFILSSKKLLLSDSGFYLCAWSVGLAYNFGPGTRLTVL.

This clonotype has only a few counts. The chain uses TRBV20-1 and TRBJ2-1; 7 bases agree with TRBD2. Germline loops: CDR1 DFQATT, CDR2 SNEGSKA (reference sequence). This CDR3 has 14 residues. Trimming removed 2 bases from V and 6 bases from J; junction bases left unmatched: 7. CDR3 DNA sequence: TGCAGTGCTAGAAACCAGCGGGACGGCAATGAGCAGTTCTTC. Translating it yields CSARNQRDGNEQFF.

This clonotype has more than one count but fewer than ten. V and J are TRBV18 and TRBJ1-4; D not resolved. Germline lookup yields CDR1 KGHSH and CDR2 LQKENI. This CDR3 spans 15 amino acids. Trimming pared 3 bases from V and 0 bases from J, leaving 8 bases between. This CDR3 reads CASSPEGATNEKLFF. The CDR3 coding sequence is TGTGCCAGCTCACCGGAAGGAGCAACTAATGAAAAACTGTTTTTT.

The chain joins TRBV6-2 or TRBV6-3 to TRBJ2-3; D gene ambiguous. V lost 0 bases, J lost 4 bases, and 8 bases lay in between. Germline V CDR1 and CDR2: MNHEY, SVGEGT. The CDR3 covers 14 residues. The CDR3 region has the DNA TGTGCCAGCAGTTACTCCCGGTCGGCAGATACGCAGTATTTT. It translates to CASSYSRSADTQYF.

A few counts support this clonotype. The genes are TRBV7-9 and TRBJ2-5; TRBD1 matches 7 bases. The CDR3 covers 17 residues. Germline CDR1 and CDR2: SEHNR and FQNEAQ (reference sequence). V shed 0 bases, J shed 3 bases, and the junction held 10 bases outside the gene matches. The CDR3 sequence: CASSLAVGQGEKETQYF. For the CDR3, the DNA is TGTGCCAGCAGCTTAGCGGTCGGGCAGGGGGAGAAAGAGACCCAGTACTTC.

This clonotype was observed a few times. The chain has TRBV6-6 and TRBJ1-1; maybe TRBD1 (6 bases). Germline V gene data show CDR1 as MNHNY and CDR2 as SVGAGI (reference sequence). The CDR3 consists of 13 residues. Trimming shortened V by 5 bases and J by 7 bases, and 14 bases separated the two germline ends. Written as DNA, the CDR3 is TGTGCCAGCAGTACCCCGGACAGACATGAAGCTTTCTTT. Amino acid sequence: CASSTPDRHEAFF.

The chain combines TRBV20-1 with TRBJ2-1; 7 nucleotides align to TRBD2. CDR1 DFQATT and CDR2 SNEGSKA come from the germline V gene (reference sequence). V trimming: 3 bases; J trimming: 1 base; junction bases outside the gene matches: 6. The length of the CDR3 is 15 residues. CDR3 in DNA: TGCAGTGCTAGGAGGTCCGGGAGGTCCTACAATGAGCAGTTCTTC. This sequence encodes CSARRSGRSYNEQFF.

CDR3 nucleotide sequence: TGCGCCAGCTGCCCTTTACTAGCGGGAGATTCTGGGGAGCTGTTTTTT. It is translated as CASCPLLAGDSGELFF. The chain combines TRBV5-1 with TRBJ2-2; the match to TRBD2 covers 11 bases. The CDR3 extends over 16 amino acids. The V gene end was trimmed by 7 bases and the J gene end by 8 bases; junction bases not matched to a gene: 13. Per germline, CDR1 SGHRS and CDR2 YFSETQ. Supplemented by reference TRBV5-1 and TRBJ2-2, the full variable domain reads KAGVTQTPRYLIKTRGQQVTLSCSPISGHRSVSWYQQTPGQGLQFLFEYFSETQRNKGNFPGRFSGRQFSNSRSEMNVSTLELGDSALYLCASCPLLAGDSGELFFGEGSRLTVL.

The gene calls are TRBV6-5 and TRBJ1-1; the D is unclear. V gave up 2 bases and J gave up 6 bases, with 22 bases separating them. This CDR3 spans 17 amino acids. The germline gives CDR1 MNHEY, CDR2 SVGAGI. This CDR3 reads CASSYIGVTKGVAEAFF. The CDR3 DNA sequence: TGTGCCAGCAGTTACATTGGGGTCACCAAAGGAGTCGCTGAAGCTTTCTTT.